Sequencing of this TCR beta chain was carried out in a study of patients and donors after allogeneic stem cell transplantation. The table lists this clonotype with many counts. TCRdb recomputed calls from the RT-PCR reads with MiXCR, one row per CDR3 protein. Of some 880,000 distinct CDR3 sequences in the sample, over 15% were seen once. V was pared by 6 bases and J by 4 bases, with 18 bases between. The CDR3 is 16 residues long. The sequencing input was blood, either unsorted or a sorted T cell fraction (not recorded which). The sequence came from a human donor who was either an allogeneic HSCT recipient or a stem cell or donor lymphocyte infusion donor (not recorded which). It is not recorded whose cells these are; they may come from a transplant donor. The gene calls are TRBV12-3 or TRBV12-4 and TRBJ1-4; perhaps TRBD1 as D (5 bases). The CDR3 loop reads CASRPRGGRSNEKLFF. The CDR3 region has the DNA TGTGCCAGCAGGCCCCGTGGGGGTAGGAGTAATGAAAAACTGTTTTTT.